This TCR beta chain was sequenced during a study of shared clonotypes between healthy human individuals. As for the study in general: Two women and a few men aged 18 to 49 served as donors. Study-level points and caveats: An effect of sequencing depth on clonotype sharing among donors was expected.

TCRdb's copy holds only in-frame clones and misses some; the assay was immunoSEQ multiplex PCR. The sample carries 1.4 million to 1.5 million clones, approximately 96% recorded once. It was into CD45RA+ naive and CD45RA-negative memory subsets that the CD4+ cells were split. About this clone: Its antigen is not identified.

Sequences were obtained from naive CD4+ T cells sorted from blood. The subset: CD45RA+ positively selected. This clonotype was sampled from a man in his thirties or forties in good health.

CDR3 sequence reads: CASSRGPGVVVGEQYF. CDR3 DNA sequence: TGTGCCAGCTCCCGGGGTCCCGGGGTCGTAGTCGGCGAGCAGTACTTC. The chain recombines TRBV18 with TRBJ2-5, with D possibly TRBD2 on 5 matching bases. The J call could be wrong; TRBJ2-7 is a better fit for the DNA end. This CDR3 region has 16 residues. Per germline, CDR1 KGHSH and CDR2 LQKENI.